This TCR beta chain was captured in a study of cytomegalovirus exposure and HLA in healthy donors. Both 60 Vbeta primers and 13 Jbeta primers went into the PCR. Some clones are missing from TCRdb's copy, which holds only in-frame ones; the method was immunoSEQ multiplex PCR. The table shows roughly 63,000 clones, with around 75% occurring only once. A word on this clone: The antigen is unknown.

The V end was cut by 4 bases, the J end by 0 bases, with 12 bases between. The CDR3 contains 15 residues. Germline-derived CDR1 and CDR2 are SEHNR and FQNEAQ (reference sequence). Study-level points and caveats: As a later analysis showed, a missense DCLRE1C variant was linked to trimming of TCR beta V- and J-genes. Within an earlier analysis, most TCR beta V segments proved productive either about 90% or about 30% of the time. The investigators catalogued about 170 TCR beta chains as cytomegalovirus-associated.

Sequencing input: PBMCs. The chain recombines TRBV7-9 with TRBJ1-1, with D tentatively TRBD1 (6 bases). This clonotype was obtained from a woman in her thirties or forties in good health and CMV-seropositive. The CDR3 region is CASSSPGALNTEAFF. In nucleotides, the CDR3 is TGTGCCAGCAGCTCGCCAGGGGCCTTGAACACTGAAGCTTTCTTT.